The clone carrying this TCR beta chain was seen a few times. Its antigen remains unknown. This entry is derived from a study of CD8+ T cells in alopecia areata. Germline CDR1 is SEHNR and CDR2 is FQNEAQ (reference sequence). This CDR3 is 17 amino acids long. The germline V and J ends were trimmed by 4 bases and 1 base, with 17 bases remaining between them. Whole-study findings and limits: Sequencing of scalp samples also includes resident alphabeta T cells from normal skin. Uncertain still, given a single nonresponder, is whether baseline CD8+ expansion links to response.

Extraction of RNA preceded its reverse transcription into cDNA, which served as the sequencing template. The protocol was immunoSEQ multiplex PCR, while the TCRdb copy is restricted to in-frame clones and leaves out a portion. The sample lists approximately 200,000 clones, around 60% occurring once. The treatment is: oral pan-JAK inhibitor, 5-10 mg twice daily. The material sequenced was CD4+ T cells sorted from blood, taken at week 4, from a patient treated with tofacitinib. The rearrangement joins TRBV7-9 to TRBJ2-4; D unresolved. The sequence came from a human donor with alopecia areata. The CDR3 region is CASSSPGLGQAKNIQYF. Written as DNA, the CDR3 is TGTGCCAGCAGCTCGCCTGGGCTCGGCCAGGCCAAAAACATTCAGTACTTC.